This entry concerns a single TCR beta chain. This record comes from a study of shared clonotypes between healthy human individuals. Assay: immunoSEQ multiplex PCR; the TCRdb copy retains only in-frame clones and omits some. The sample comprises 850,000 to 1,200,000 clones, around 76% of which are singletons, and less than 1.5% rests with the top ten. This clonotype was sampled from a young man in good health. Sequencing input: memory CD4+ T cells sorted from blood. Subset described: CD45RA-negative fraction.

CDR3 DNA sequence: TGTGCCAGCAGCTCCATGGGACAGCACGGGGGCTACACCTTC. It encodes CASSSMGQHGGYTF. The J gene is TRBJ1-2, the V gene TRBV7-2, with TRBD1 matching over 7 bases. This CDR3 is 14 amino acids long. V gave up 4 bases and J gave up 8 bases; unmatched junction bases: 10. The germline V gene encodes CDR1 SGHTA and CDR2 FQGNSA.